The 24 T cell receptor beta chains below all came from one sample that was sequenced in a study of tissue T cells after allogeneic stem cell transplantation. Repertoires were generated with immunoSEQ multiplex PCR, while TCRdb's copy carries only in-frame clones and drops some. The sample carries around 50,000 clones, around 70% recorded once. The sequenced material came from sorted cells pooled from one or two spleens. These receptors all stem from a pool of C57BL/6 mice in good health.

A remark on this clone: The germline and genes are mouse ones. Read sequence stops 1 residue before the CDR3 end, and the germline J gene provides the missing end. The rearrangement joins TRBV4 to TRBJ1-6, with D hard to call. TRBJ1-6 is filed as an ORF, its function uncertain. V lost 4 bases, J lost 5 bases, and 3 bases lay in between. This CDR3 is 12 amino acids long. Germline CDR1 LGHDT, CDR2 YNNKQL (reference sequence). The part of the CDR3 DNA that was read is TGTGCCAGCAGCTTCAATAATTCGCCCCTCTAC. This sequence encodes CASSFNNSPLY. The whole CDR3 region reads CASSFNNSPLYF.

Notes on this clone: The germline and genes are mouse ones. The read gets to within 1 residue of the CDR3 end, and the germline J gene fills in the rest. The chain recombines TRBV2 with TRBJ1-1, with 7 bases that match TRBD1. The CDR3 loop spans 16 amino acids. Trimming cost V 2 bases and J 0 bases; bases outside gene matches: 6. The germline gives CDR1 LGHNA, CDR2 YSYQKL. This CDR3 reads CASSQRYGQANTEVFF. The covered CDR3 bases are TGTGCCAGCAGCCAAAGGTACGGACAGGCAAACACAGAAGTCTTC.

Worth noting for this clone: Gene names denote mouse genes. The read terminates 1 residue ahead of where the CDR3 ends, so the germline J gene completes it. V usage is TRBV19 and J usage is TRBJ2-4; no firm D call. The CDR3 totals 13 residues. Trimming stripped 0 bases from V and 4 bases from J, with 6 bases between. The germline V gene encodes CDR1 FNHDT and CDR2 SITEND (reference sequence). CDR3 bases read: TGTGCCAGCAGTATAGGTGACAAAAACACCTTGTAC. This sequence encodes CASSIGDKNTLY. The whole CDR3 reads CASSIGDKNTLYF. The full variable domain, rest sourced from reference TRBV19 and TRBJ2-4, is GGIITQTPKFLIGQEGQKLTLKCQQNFNHDTMYWYRQDSGKGLRLIYYSITENDLQKGDLSEGYDASREKKSSFSLTVTSAQKNEMAVFLCASSIGDKNTLYFGAGTRLSVL.

A remark on this clone: The gene symbols are mouse symbols. The read is 1 residue too short to cover the CDR3 end, so that end is filled in from the germline J gene. The chain is built from TRBV1 and TRBJ2-1; no clear D. Germline V CDR1 and CDR2: NSQYPW, LRSPGD (reference sequence). The V and J ends lost 1 base and 6 bases respectively, with 13 bases between them. This CDR3 contains 15 residues. The part of the CDR3 DNA that was read is TGCACCTGCAGTGCAGCGGACGCGGAGGGTGCTGAGCAGTTC. It encodes CTCSAADAEGAEQF. The full CDR3 reads CTCSAADAEGAEQFF.

Worth noting for this clone: Mouse gene names and germline throughout. The read gets to within 1 residue of the CDR3 end, and the germline J gene fills in the rest. The rearrangement joins TRBV19 to TRBJ2-7; 7 bases match TRBD1. There are 14 residues in the CDR3. J lost 0 bases, V lost 2 bases, and 2 bases had no gene match. CDR1 is FNHDT, CDR2 SITEND, per germline (reference sequence). Partial CDR3 DNA: TGTGCCAGCAGTATGGGGGACAGCTCCTATGAACAGTAC. This translates into CASSMGDSSYEQY. The complete CDR3 sequence is CASSMGDSSYEQYF.

On this clone: The germline and genes are mouse ones. From the germline J gene comes the end of the CDR3, since the read stops 1 residue before it. The chain couples TRBV29 to TRBJ1-4, with 10 positions matching TRBD1. The germline CDR1 and CDR2 sequences are MSHET and SYDVDS. V shed 6 bases, J shed 5 bases, and the junction held 6 bases outside the gene matches. The CDR3 sequence is 15 residues long. The part of the CDR3 DNA that was read is TGTGCTAGCAGACCGGGACAGGGGATGAACGAAAGATTATTT. Its protein is CASRPGQGMNERLF. The entire CDR3 protein reads CASRPGQGMNERLFF.

As regards this clone: Gene names are mouse gene names. With the read ending 1 residue before the CDR3 end, the germline J gene is used to fill in that end. The chain links TRBV13-2 to TRBJ1-2, with D possibly TRBD1 on 5 matching bases. From germline, CDR1 is NNHNN and CDR2 SYGAGS (reference sequence). The CDR3 extends over 14 amino acids. Between the trimmed V and J ends, which lost 1 base and 0 bases, there was a span of 7 bases. The part of the CDR3 DNA that was read is TGTGCCAGCGGTGATAGGACACCAAACTCCGACTACACC. It yields the protein CASGDRTPNSDYT. The entire CDR3 protein reads CASGDRTPNSDYTF.

This clone has more than one count but fewer than ten. Gene and germline names: mouse. The read comes to an end 1 residue before the CDR3 does, leaving the germline J gene to fill in the end. V and J are TRBV12-1 and TRBJ1-2, with TRBD1 as a possible D gene (5 bases). Germline V gene sequence: CDR1 SGHSN, CDR2 HYEKVE. The CDR3 covers 12 residues. V was clipped by 0 bases and J by 6 bases, with 7 bases between them. CDR3 sequence reads: CASSLEGADYTF. Partial CDR3 DNA: TGTGCCAGCTCTCTCGAAGGGGCCGACTACACC.

Remarks on this clone: Genes and germline come from the mouse. Read data end 1 residue before the CDR3 end; the end is taken from the germline J gene. The J gene is TRBJ2-3, the V gene TRBV13-3; D possibly corresponds to TRBD1 (5 bases). The CDR3 runs 15 residues. V lost 4 bases to trimming and J lost 0 bases, with 12 bases between them. Germline V lookup: CDR1 NNHDY, CDR2 SYVADS. The CDR3 protein is CASSSRQSSAETLYF. The DNA read from the CDR3 is TGTGCCAGCAGTTCTCGACAGAGTAGTGCAGAAACGCTGTAT.

Points on this clone: Genes and germline are mouse. The read ends 1 residue shy of where the CDR3 ends; the end is completed using the germline J gene. This chain joins TRBV4 and TRBJ2-7; 8 nucleotides agree with TRBD1. V lost 5 bases to trimming and J lost 7 bases; unmatched junction nucleotides: 4. CDR3 length: 12 amino acids. Germline CDR1 reads LGHDT; CDR2 reads YNNKQL (reference sequence). This CDR3 reads CASSPTGVEQYF. The covered CDR3 bases are TGTGCCAGCAGCCCGACAGGGGTGGAACAGTAC.

This clone was counted between two and nine times. Germline and genes: mouse. The read terminates 1 residue ahead of where the CDR3 ends, so the germline J gene completes it. The sample carries other DNA sequences with the same CDR3. The genes are TRBV12-1 and TRBJ2-7; 10 bases fit TRBD2. Germline CDR1 and CDR2: SGHSN and HYEKVE. J was trimmed by 3 bases and V by 1 base; bases with no gene match: 2. The CDR3 has 14 residues. The CDR3 loop reads CASSLGLGVYEQYF. The part of the CDR3 DNA that was read is TGTGCCAGCTCTCTTGGACTGGGGGTCTATGAACAGTAC. The complete variable domain, with remaining parts taken from reference TRBV12-1 and TRBJ2-7, reads DSGVVQSPRHIIKEKGGRSVLTCIPISGHSNVVWYQQTLGKELKFLIQHYEKVERDKGFLPSRFSVQQFDDYHSEMNMSALELEDSAMYFCASSLGLGVYEQYFGPGTRLTVL.

Concerning this clone: The gene names here belong to mouse. The read halts 1 residue ahead of the CDR3 end, with the missing end drawn from the germline J gene. The V gene is TRBV4, the J gene TRBJ1-1; D perhaps matches TRBD1 (5 bases). Germline V gives CDR1 LGHDT, CDR2 YNNKQL (reference sequence). There are 11 residues in the CDR3. With 5 bases removed from V and 5 bases from J, the gap between germline ends came to 6 bases. The CDR3 loop is CASSRTTEVFF. The sequenced part of the CDR3 DNA is TGTGCCAGCAGCAGGACAACAGAAGTCTTC.

In the case of this clone: Each gene name is a mouse one. The read falls 1 residue short of the CDR3 end, and the missing part is taken from the germline J gene. The V gene is TRBV17, the J gene TRBJ2-3; TRBD1 aligns across 9 bases. With V trimmed by 1 base and J by 1 base, 0 bases remained unmatched. The CDR3 runs to 15 residues. CDR1 and CDR2 (germline): MNHDT, YYDKIL. The part of the CDR3 DNA that was read is TGTGCTAGCAGTAGAGGACAGGGGGGTGCAGAAACGCTGTAT. Protein sequence: CASSRGQGGAETLY. The CDR3 in full is CASSRGQGGAETLYF.

Worth noting for this clone: Germline and genes: mouse. The CDR3 is cut off 1 residue early in the read; its end comes from the germline J gene. This rearrangement joins TRBV2 to TRBJ1-5; D is ambiguous. Trimming stripped 0 bases from V and 7 bases from J, with 7 bases between. There are 13 residues in the CDR3. Germline V gives CDR1 LGHNA, CDR2 YSYQKL. The CDR3 sequence: CASSQENIQAPLF. The CDR3 bases that were read are TGTGCCAGCAGCCAAGAGAACATACAGGCTCCGCTT.

There are a few counts of this clone. Gene names and germline refer to mouse. With the read ending 1 residue before the CDR3 end, the germline J gene is used to fill in that end. The chain carries TRBV16 and TRBJ2-7; 8 bases fit TRBD1. V shed 2 bases and J 4 bases; nucleotides not matched to a gene: 4. Germline CDR1 SGHSA, CDR2 FRNQAP. The CDR3 is 14 amino acids. CDR3 DNA, as far as it was read: TGTGCAAGCAGCTTATCGGACAGGGAATATGAACAGTAC. The encoded protein is CASSLSDREYEQY. In full, the CDR3 reads CASSLSDREYEQYF.

Remarks on this clone: Each gene name is a mouse one. The read comes to an end 1 residue before the CDR3 does, leaving the germline J gene to fill in the end. The chain is built from TRBV5 and TRBJ1-1; D not resolved. This CDR3 is built from 15 residues. CDR1 LGHNA and CDR2 YNLKQL come from the germline V gene (reference sequence). The V gene lost 1 base and the J gene lost 0 bases, with 9 bases spanning the gap. CDR3 amino acids: CASSQARTANTEVFF. The CDR3 DNA, read in part, is TGTGCCAGCAGCCAAGCCAGGACTGCAAACACAGAAGTCTTC.

Regarding this clone: Here the gene names and germline are mouse. The CDR3 region is CAWNRDRGLAEQFF. The sequenced CDR3 bases are TGTGCCTGGAACCGGGACAGGGGGCTCGCTGAGCAGTTC. The chain employs TRBV31 and TRBJ2-1; 12 bases are a match to TRBD1. The read ends 1 residue before the CDR3 terminus; that terminus is restored from the germline J gene. Germline V gene data show CDR1 as GKSSPN and CDR2 as SITVG. The CDR3 has 14 amino acids. The J segment lost 7 bases and the V segment lost 4 bases, leaving 5 bases of the junction unmatched.

With regard to this clone: Any gene name here is a mouse gene name. The CDR3 end falls 1 residue outside the read, so it is completed with the germline J gene. The V and J genes are TRBV29 and TRBJ2-1; TRBD1 agrees at 7 bases. CDR1 is MSHET and CDR2 is SYDVDS in the germline V gene. After removal of 2 bases from V and 3 bases from J, the junction contained 1 base not matched to a gene. The CDR3 loop spans 14 amino acids. The CDR3 DNA, read in part, is TGTGCTAGCAGTTTAGACAGGGTCTATGCTGAGCAGTTC. Its protein product is CASSLDRVYAEQF. The full CDR3 protein reads CASSLDRVYAEQFF.

Worth noting for this clone: Any gene name here is a mouse gene name. The missing CDR3 end, 1 residue past where the read stops, is filled in from the germline J gene. This chain links TRBV19 with TRBJ2-4, with 9 bases identical to TRBD1. Looked up from germline, CDR1 is FNHDT and CDR2 is SITEND (reference sequence). Trimming removed 5 bases from V and 7 bases from J; junction bases left unmatched: 5. The CDR3 length is 13 residues. The CDR3 sequence: CASSGQGRYTLYF. Incomplete CDR3 DNA: TGTGCCAGCAGCGGACAGGGGAGGTACACCTTGTAC.

This clone occurred once. All gene names here are mouse names. The DNA ends 1 residue before the CDR3 does, and the rest of the CDR3 is filled in from the germline J gene. The V gene is TRBV13-2, the J gene TRBJ1-2; D is uncertain. The CDR3 sequence is 14 residues long. V was cut by 1 base and J by 0 bases, with 7 bases left in between. Germline V lookup: CDR1 NNHNN, CDR2 SYGAGS (reference sequence). The sequenced CDR3 bases are TGTGCCAGCGGTGATAAAAAAACAAACTCCGACTACACC. It specifies CASGDKKTNSDYT. Given in full, the CDR3 is CASGDKKTNSDYTF.

As for this clone: Gene names and germline refer to mouse. The read comes to an end 1 residue before the CDR3 does, leaving the germline J gene to fill in the end. This chain joins TRBV31 and TRBJ1-5; D is undetermined. The CDR3 contains 11 residues. The germline gives CDR1 GKSSPN, CDR2 SITVG. Trimming shortened V by 3 bases and J by 6 bases, and 6 bases separated the two germline ends. The covered CDR3 bases are TGTGCCTGGAGGCCCGTCCAGGCTCCGCTT. Protein product: CAWRPVQAPL. The entire CDR3 is CAWRPVQAPLF.

As to this clone: Here the gene names and germline are mouse. The sequenced fragment ends 1 residue before the CDR3 boundary, so the rest is inferred from the germline J gene. The rearrangement uses TRBV2 and TRBJ1-2, with D maybe TRBD1 (6 bases). The V and J ends lost 2 bases and 2 bases respectively, with 9 bases between them. CDR3 length equals 14 residues. Per germline, CDR1 LGHNA and CDR2 YSYQKL. The CDR3: CASSQTGWNSDYTF. CDR3 DNA, as far as it was read: TGTGCCAGCAGCCAAACAGGGTGGAACTCCGACTACACC.

This clone was recorded only once. The genes and germline here are from mouse. Read data end 1 residue before the CDR3 end; the end is taken from the germline J gene. The V call is TRBV13-2, the J call TRBJ2-4; D is unresolved. V lost 2 bases and J 0 bases, leaving 7 bases between the germline ends. From germline, CDR1 is NNHNN and CDR2 SYGAGS (reference sequence). The CDR3 sequence is 14 residues long. The CDR3 bases that were read are TGTGCCAGCGGTGAAGGGAGCAGTCAAAACACCTTGTAC. Translation gives CASGEGSSQNTLY. The full CDR3 protein is CASGEGSSQNTLYF.

In regard to this clone: The genes are named according to mouse. With the read ending 1 residue before the CDR3 end, the germline J gene is used to fill in that end. The rearrangement links TRBV1 to TRBJ2-7; 12 bases match TRBD2. CDR3 length: 14 amino acids. With V trimmed by 4 bases and J by 4 bases, 2 bases remained unmatched. Per the germline V gene, CDR1 is NSQYPW and CDR2 is LRSPGD (reference sequence). The part of the CDR3 DNA that was read is TGCACCTGCAGTGGAGGGACTGGGGGGTATGAACAGTAC. Residues: CTCSGGTGGYEQY. In full, the CDR3 is CTCSGGTGGYEQYF.